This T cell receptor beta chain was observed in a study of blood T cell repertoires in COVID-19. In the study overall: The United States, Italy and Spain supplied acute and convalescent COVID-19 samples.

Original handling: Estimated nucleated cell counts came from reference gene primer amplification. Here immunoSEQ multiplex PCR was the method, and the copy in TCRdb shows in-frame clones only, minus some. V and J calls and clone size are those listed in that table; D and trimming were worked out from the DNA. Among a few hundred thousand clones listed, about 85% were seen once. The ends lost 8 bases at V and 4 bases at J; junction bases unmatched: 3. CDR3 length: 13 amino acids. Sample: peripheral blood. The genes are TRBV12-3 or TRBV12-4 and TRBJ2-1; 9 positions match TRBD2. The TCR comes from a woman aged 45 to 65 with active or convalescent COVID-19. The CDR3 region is CASGLASYNEQFF. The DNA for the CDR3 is TGTGCCAGCGGACTAGCGTCGTACAATGAGCAGTTCTTC.